This T cell receptor beta chain emerged from a study of T-cell reconstitution after alpha-beta-depleted transplantation in children. Study-level points and caveats: Newly produced T cells mostly provided counts and TCRbeta diversity after one year, as hyperexpanded clones declined.

Unique molecular identifiers were incorporated during preparation of the TCRbeta library. In TCRdb, the PCR reads were re-called with MiXCR into one record per CDR3 protein. The sample records 600,000 to 700,000 distinct CDR3 sequences, about an eighth being singletons. Worth noting for this clonotype: No antigen is known for it.

This CDR3 region has 14 residues. CDR1 and CDR2 (germline): SGHRS, YFSETQ. Trimming removed 0 bases at V and 6 bases at J, with 12 bases between. The genes are TRBV5-1 and TRBJ1-2, with D unclear. The material sequenced was PBMCs, taken before TCRalphabeta/CD19-depleted stem cell transplant. The sequence came from a girl aged 2 to 10 with congenital amegakaryocytic thrombocytopenia, due to receive a stem cell transplant. Written as DNA, the CDR3 is TGCGCCAGCAGCTTGGGTTTAGGTCGCGATGGCTACACCTTC. Protein product: CASSLGLGRDGYTF.